The entry that follows covers one T cell receptor (beta chain) sequence. The data were obtained in a study of cytomegalovirus exposure and HLA in healthy donors. Losses at the gene ends were 2 bases for V and 5 bases for J; bases not matched to a gene: 11. The CDR3 loop spans 18 amino acids. Germline V gene sequence: CDR1 SGHVS, CDR2 FNYEAQ. PCR was performed using 60 Vbeta and 13 Jbeta primers. Sequenced by immunoSEQ multiplex PCR; TCRdb stores in-frame clones only, minus some. The repertoire holds around 78,000 clones, with around 81% as singletons. The receptor's source is a male donor in good health and CMV-seronegative. The sequenced sample consisted of PBMCs. The chain has TRBV7-6 and TRBJ2-5, with 13 bases aligning to TRBD2. The CDR3 sequence: CASSLLLAGGPGEETQYF. As DNA, the CDR3 is TGTGCCAGCAGCTTATTACTAGCGGGGGGGCCGGGGGAGGAGACCCAGTACTTC. Drawing the rest from reference TRBV7-6 and TRBJ2-5, the complete variable domain is GAGVSQSPRYKVTKRGQDVALRCDPISGHVSLYWYRQALGQGPEFLTYFNYEAQQDKSGLPNDRFSAERPEGSISTLTIQRTEQRDSAMYRCASSLLLAGGPGEETQYFGPGTRLLVL.